This T cell receptor (beta chain) was observed in a study of T cells expressing NK-cell markers. The CDR3 extends over 13 amino acids. The germline gives CDR1 DFQATT, CDR2 SNEGSKA (reference sequence). Following a re-call of the 5' RACE reads, TCRdb has one entry per CDR3 protein and lacks DNA. The repertoire table contains fewer than 400,000 distinct CDR3 sequences. The J gene is TRBJ2-1, the V gene TRBV20-1; TCRdb's D call, TRBD2, is unchecked because there is no DNA. Sequencing used blood T cells: a sorted CD56 or NKG2C T cell subset, CD4+ or CD8+ T cells, or bulk PBMC T cells (not recorded which). The clonotype originates from a woman between 50 and 59 years old in good health. The CDR3 is CSVSEAGRYEQFF.